This T cell receptor beta chain was found in a study of GPR56 and killer-like receptors on CD4 memory cells (dated by TCRdb to between 2018 and 2021). Notes on the research overall: The study proposed that progressive acquisition of KLRB1, KLRG1, GPR56 and then KLRF1 marks human CD4+ memory T-cell differentiation and cytokine production potential. The healthy blood donors were described in the study as age-matched to the liver disease patients, whose median age was approximately 70 years.

Prior to TCRbeta sequencing, five KLR/GPR56-defined CD4+ populations were enriched by fluorescence-activated cell sorting. To test a linear memory differentiation pathway, TCRbeta repertoires were sequenced from five CD4+ T-cell subsets defined by expression of KLRB1, KLRG1, GPR56 and KLRF1. TCR-sequenced cells came from peripheral blood of healthy control individuals, reported as five donors in the TCRbeta analysis figure. The researchers collected heparinized peripheral blood and processed every sample within one hour of retrieval. To isolate peripheral blood mononuclear cells, blood was diluted 1:2 in PBS and put through Biocoll density gradient centrifugation at room temperature. Before flow sorting, freshly isolated PBMCs underwent magnetic sorting with anti-CD4 MicroBeads to enrich CD4+ T cells. A BD FACSAria II was used to sort CD4+ T cells, enriched from the PBMCs of healthy donors, according to marker expression. For surface staining, the researchers used Miltenyi Biotec antibodies: anti-KLRB1 clone 191B8, anti-KLRF1 clone 4A4.D10 and anti-KLRG1 clone REA261.

In the absence of a count, this clonotype is rated medium-sized (0.01 to 0.1%) from its frequency. Its antigen is currently not known. TCRdb records Illumina HiSeq 2500 as the sequencer. To build sequencing libraries, a previously published PCR protocol was used to amplify the recombined TCRbeta locus. On the study's bioinformatics: Reads whose average quality score was below 30 were removed, and the reads that remained were processed with IMSEQ. Clonotypes were defined by Vbeta gene, Jbeta gene and CDR3 amino acid sequence. The Morisita-Horn index, computed on the top 100 expanded clones, was used to quantify repertoire overlap between populations. Renyi diversity profiles, calculated on the top 100 expanded clones, were used to assess clonal diversity. The reads went through TCRdb reprocessing, and each CDR3 protein sequence gets one entry with no DNA. These V and J calls are TCRdb output, not the study's own analysis. This sample's table carries approximately 2,800 distinct CDR3 sequences. The ten largest clonotypes hold nearly 5.5% of the sample.

Study-wide findings and limitations: Rather than full repertoires, the diversity and similarity analyses used only the 100 most expanded clones in each population. Clones dominating late populations 4 and 5 were also found in early populations 1 and 2, and this finding was taken by the authors as evidence for linear differentiation. Low clonal frequency was observed in the marker-negative population, and a progressive increase in clonal frequency, with a corresponding decrease in TCRbeta diversity, was observed along the proposed pathway. TCR repertoires overlapped especially between the late populations 4 and 5, and partly population 3.

The material sequenced was memory CD4+ T cells from blood. The TCR was taken from a human donor in good health.

The CDR3 reads as follows: CASSPDLASSYNEQFF. The V and J segments used are TRBV19 and TRBJ2-1. CDR1 is given as LNHDA and CDR2 as SQIVND, both from the germline V gene (reference sequence). The CDR3 spans 16 residues, from the cysteine through the phenylalanine. No DNA sequence was recorded.